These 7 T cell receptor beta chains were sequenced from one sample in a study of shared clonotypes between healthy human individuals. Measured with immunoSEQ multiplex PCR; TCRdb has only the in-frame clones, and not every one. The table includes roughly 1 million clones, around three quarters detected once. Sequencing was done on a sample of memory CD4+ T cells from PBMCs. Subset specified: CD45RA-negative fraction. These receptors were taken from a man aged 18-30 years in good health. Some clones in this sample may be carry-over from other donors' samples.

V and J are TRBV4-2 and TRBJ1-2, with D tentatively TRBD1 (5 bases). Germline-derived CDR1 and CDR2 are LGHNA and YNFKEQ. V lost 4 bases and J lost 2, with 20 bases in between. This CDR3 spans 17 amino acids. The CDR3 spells CASSPTSRGMENYGYTF. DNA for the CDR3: TGTGCCAGCAGCCCGACCTCTCGGGGGATGGAGAACTATGGCTACACCTTC.

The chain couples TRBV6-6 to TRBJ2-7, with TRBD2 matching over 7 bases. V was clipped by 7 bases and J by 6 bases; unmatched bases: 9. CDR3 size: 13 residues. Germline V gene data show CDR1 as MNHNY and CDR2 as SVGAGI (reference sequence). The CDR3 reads CASKSGITVEQYF. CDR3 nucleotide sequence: TGTGCCAGCAAGAGCGGGATAACGGTCGAGCAGTACTTC.

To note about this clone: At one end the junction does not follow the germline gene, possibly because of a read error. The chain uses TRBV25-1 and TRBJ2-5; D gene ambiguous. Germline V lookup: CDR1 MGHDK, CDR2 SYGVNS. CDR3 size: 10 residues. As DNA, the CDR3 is TGTGCCAGCAGTGATGGTACCCTAAACTTC. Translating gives CASSDGTLNF. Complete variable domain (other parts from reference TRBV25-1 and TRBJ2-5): EADIYQTPRYLVIGTGKKITLECSQTMGHDKMYWYQQDPGMELHLIHYSYGVNSTEKGDLSSESTVSRIRTEHFPLTLESARPSHTSQYLCASSDGTLNFGPGTRLLVL.

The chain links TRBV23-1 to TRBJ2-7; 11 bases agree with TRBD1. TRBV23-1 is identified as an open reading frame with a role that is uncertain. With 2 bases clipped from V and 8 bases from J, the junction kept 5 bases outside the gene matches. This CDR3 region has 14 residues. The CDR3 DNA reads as TGCGCCAGCAGTCAACAAGGACAGGGGGCTCAGCAGTACTTC. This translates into CASSQQGQGAQQYF.

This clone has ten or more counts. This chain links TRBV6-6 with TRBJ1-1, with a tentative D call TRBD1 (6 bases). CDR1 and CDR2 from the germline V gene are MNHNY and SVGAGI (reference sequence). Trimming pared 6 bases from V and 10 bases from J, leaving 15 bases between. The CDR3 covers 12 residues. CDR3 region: CASRQGRVGAFF. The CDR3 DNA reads TGTGCCAGCAGACAGGGCCGGGTTGGAGCTTTCTTT.

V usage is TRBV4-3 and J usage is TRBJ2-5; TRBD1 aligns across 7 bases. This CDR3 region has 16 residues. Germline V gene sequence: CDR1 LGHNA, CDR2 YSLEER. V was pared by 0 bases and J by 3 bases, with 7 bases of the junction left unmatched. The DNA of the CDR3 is TGCGCCAGCAGCCAAGATCGTCGGCAGGGGGAAGAGACCCAGTACTTC. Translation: CASSQDRRQGEETQYF.

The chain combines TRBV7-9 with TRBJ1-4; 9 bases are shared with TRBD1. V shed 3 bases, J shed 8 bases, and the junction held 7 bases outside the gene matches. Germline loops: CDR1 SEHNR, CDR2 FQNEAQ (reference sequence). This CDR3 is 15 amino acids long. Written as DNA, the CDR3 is TGTGCCAGCAGCTTGGACAGGGGCCGTCTAGAAAAACTGTTTTTT. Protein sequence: CASSLDRGRLEKLFF.